A selection of T cell receptor beta chains follows, all from one sample in a study of shared clonotypes between healthy human individuals. Produced via immunoSEQ multiplex PCR; TCRdb's table is partial and in-frame only. The table has 640,000 or so clones, 72% seen once. The material sequenced was memory CD4+ T cells sorted from blood. These receptors were taken from a woman younger than 45 in good health. CDR3s include the opening cysteine and the closing phenylalanine or tryptophan. The D gene is left open where the match is weak. Not every row has a clone size; where given, it reads once, few, many or a size class.

V	D	size	J	DNA	CDR3
TRBV7-9	.	.	TRBJ2-2	TGTGCCAGCAGCTTTACAGGGCAGAGCGGGGAGCTGTTTTTT	CASSFTGQSGELFF
TRBV28	.	.	TRBJ1-2	TGTGCCAGCAGTCCACCGACAGTCATCTATGGCTACACCTTC	CASSPPTVIYGYTF
TRBV4-1	.	.	TRBJ1-4	TGCGCCAGCAGAAAGGTTAATGAAAAACTGTTTTTT	CASRKVNEKLFF
TRBV6-5	.	.	TRBJ2-3	TGTGCCAGCAGTTCCACAATGGATACGCAGTATTTT	CASSSTMDTQYF
TRBV7-9	.	.	TRBJ2-5	TGTGCCAGCAGCTTTGGCAGCCAAGAGACCCAGTACTTC	CASSFGSQETQYF
TRBV6-4	TRBD2	.	TRBJ2-1	TGTGCCAGCAGTGACTCCGGGACTAGCAAGCAGTTCTTC	CASSDSGTSKQFF
TRBV18	TRBD2	once	TRBJ2-2	TGTGCCAGCTCACCAGGTAGCGGGGCCGGGGAGCTGTTTTTT	CASSPGSGAGELFF
TRBV28	.	.	TRBJ1-1	TGTGCCAGCAGTTTGGGGCGGATGAACACTGAAGCTTTCTTT	CASSLGRMNTEAFF
TRBV18	.	.	TRBJ2-7	TGTGCCAGCTCACCAAGGCCAGTTGTCTACGAGCAGTACTTC	CASSPRPVVYEQYF
TRBV5-4	TRBD2	.	TRBJ2-1	TGTGCCAGCAGCTTGGCCTTAGCGGGCCCAAGGAATGAGCAGTTCTTC	CASSLALAGPRNEQFF
TRBV4-1	.	.	TRBJ1-6	TGCGCCAGCAGCCCGGGCCCCGGGCGGGGGATAAATTCACCCCTCCACTTT	CASSPGPGRGINSPLHF
TRBV14	.	few	TRBJ1-1	TGTGCCAGCAGCCGCCCTTTCACAGGGAACACTGAAGCTTTCTTT	CASSRPFTGNTEAFF
TRBV19	.	.	TRBJ2-3	TGTGCCAGTAGTATATTGGCAGGGGTTACAGATACGCAGTATTTT	CASSILAGVTDTQYF
TRBV9	.	few	TRBJ2-3	TGTGCCAGCAGCGTAGAAGGTAACGGCCGCACAGATACGCAGTATTTT	CASSVEGNGRTDTQYF
TRBV11-2	.	.	TRBJ2-7	TGTGCCAGCAGCTTTAACCCGGACAAACCCTACGAGCAGTACTTC	CASSFNPDKPYEQYF
TRBV19	TRBD2	many	TRBJ2-2	TGTGCCAGTAGTATTTTACTAGCGGGGGAGCTGTTTTTT	CASSILLAGELFF
TRBV28	.	.	TRBJ1-6	TGTGCCAGCAGTTTAGGCAGGGCGAGGTCACCCCTCCACTTT	CASSLGRARSPLHF
TRBV27	.	.	TRBJ2-7	TGTGCCAGCAGTTTGGGGGAACCCTACGAGCAGTACTTC	CASSLGEPYEQYF
TRBV5-1	.	few	TRBJ2-4	TGCGCCAGCAGCCGGGCAGACAAAAACATTCAGTACTTC	CASSRADKNIQYF
TRBV27	TRBD1	.	TRBJ2-5	TGTGCCAGCAGTCCCCTAGGGGGCAAGAGAACCCAGTACTTC	CASSPLGGKRTQYF
TRBV7-8	.	.	TRBJ1-2	TGTGCCAGCAGCCCCGGGAGCAACTATGGCTACACCTTC	CASSPGSNYGYTF
TRBV7-9	TRBD2	.	TRBJ2-3	TGTGCCAGCAGCTCCCACTGGACTAGCGGGATCCTCCCAGATACGCAGTATTTT	CASSSHWTSGILPDTQYF
TRBV29-1	TRBD2	.	TRBJ2-3	TGCAGCGTATGGGACTATCGCACAGATACGCAGTATTTT	CSVWDYRTDTQYF
TRBV2	TRBD2	.	TRBJ2-3	TGTGCCAGCAGGACCACTAGCGGCCGACCAGATACGCAGTATTTT	CASRTTSGRPDTQYF
TRBV5-1	.	.	TRBJ2-3	TGCGCCAGCAGCTTGGCTCAGGGGCCGGGGACAGATACGCAGTATTTT	CASSLAQGPGTDTQYF
TRBV28	TRBD1	.	TRBJ2-7	TGTGCCAGCAGTTTCTCCGGGACAGGACAATACGAGCAGTACTTC	CASSFSGTGQYEQYF
TRBV28	TRBD1	.	TRBJ1-4	TGTGCCAGCAGCCCCGGGGGGACAGGGAATGAAAAACTGTTTTTT	CASSPGGTGNEKLFF
TRBV18	.	.	TRBJ1-4	TGTGCCAGCTCACGCTTCACCGAAACTAATGAAAAACTGTTTTTT	CASSRFTETNEKLFF
TRBV4-2	.	.	TRBJ1-2	TGTGCCAGCAGCAAAAGAGAGGGAGGCTACACCTTC	CASSKREGGYTF
TRBV27	TRBD1	.	TRBJ1-2	TGTGCCAGCAGTACCCTGGGACAGGGCTATGGCTACACCTTC	CASSTLGQGYGYTF
TRBV19	.	.	TRBJ2-1	TGTGCCAGTAGTATTCCTCCGGTCCATGAGCAGTTCTTC	CASSIPPVHEQFF
TRBV28	.	.	TRBJ2-5	TGTGCCAGCAGTCTGCTAGAAGAGACCCAGTACTTC	CASSLLEETQYF
TRBV19	.	.	TRBJ2-3	TGTGCCAGTAGCCCAATTTCAGACGCGTCGCAGTATTTT	CASSPISDASQYF
TRBV25-1	.	few	TRBJ1-4	TGTGCCAGCAGTGAAGCTCTCTCCCGGACAGCAACTAATGAAAAACTGTTTTTT	CASSEALSRTATNEKLFF
TRBV25-1	.	.	TRBJ1-1	TGTGCCAGCAGTGAATACGGGTTATCCACTGAAGCTTTCTTT	CASSEYGLSTEAFF
TRBV18	.	once	TRBJ2-3	TGTGCCAGCTCACCTGGTAGCACAGATACGCAGTATTTT	CASSPGSTDTQYF
TRBV10-3	.	.	TRBJ2-1	TGTGCCATCAGTGACACTGTCGATGAGCAGTTCTTC	CAISDTVDEQFF
TRBV5-1	.	.	TRBJ1-5	TGCGCCAGCAGCTTGGGAGCAAATCAGCCCCAGCATTTT	CASSLGANQPQHF
TRBV14	.	few	TRBJ2-5	TGTGCCAGCAGCCAACGGGATCAAGAGACCCAGTACTTC	CASSQRDQETQYF
TRBV18	TRBD1	.	TRBJ1-5	TGTGCCAGCTCTGACAGGGAGGAACAGCCCCAGCATTTT	CASSDREEQPQHF
TRBV19	TRBD2	.	TRBJ2-5	TGTGCCAGTAAGGGACGGGGGGACCAAGAGACCCAGTACTTC	CASKGRGDQETQYF
TRBV7-2	.	.	TRBJ2-5	TGTGCCAGCAGCTTATCTAACGACCCTGAGACCCAGTACTTC	CASSLSNDPETQYF
TRBV19	TRBD1	.	TRBJ2-7	TGTGCCAGTAGTAGGACAGGGGCCTACGAGCAGTACTTC	CASSRTGAYEQYF